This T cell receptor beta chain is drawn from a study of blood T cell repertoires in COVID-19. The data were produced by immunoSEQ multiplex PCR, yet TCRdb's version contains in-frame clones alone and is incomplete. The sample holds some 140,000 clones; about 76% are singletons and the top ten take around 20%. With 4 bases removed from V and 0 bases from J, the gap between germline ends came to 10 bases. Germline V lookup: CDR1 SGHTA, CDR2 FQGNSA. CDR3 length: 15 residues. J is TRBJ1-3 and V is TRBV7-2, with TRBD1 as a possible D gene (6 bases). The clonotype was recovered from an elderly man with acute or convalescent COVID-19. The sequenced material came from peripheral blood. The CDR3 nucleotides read TGTGCCAGCAGCTCAGGGGCCGTCTCTGGAAACACCATATATTTT. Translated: CASSSGAVSGNTIYF.